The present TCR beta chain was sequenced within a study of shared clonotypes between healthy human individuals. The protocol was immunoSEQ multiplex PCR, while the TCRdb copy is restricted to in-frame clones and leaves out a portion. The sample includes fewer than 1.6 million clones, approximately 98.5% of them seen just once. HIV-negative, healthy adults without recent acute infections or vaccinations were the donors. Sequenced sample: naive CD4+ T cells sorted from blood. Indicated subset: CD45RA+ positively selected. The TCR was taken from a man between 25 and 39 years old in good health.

The CDR3 DNA reads as TGTGCCTGGAGCCAGGGGGCTGGTCAGCCCCAGCATTTT. Amino acids: CAWSQGAGQPQHF. The J gene is TRBJ1-5, the V gene TRBV30; 8 bases align to TRBD1. The CDR3 spans 13 residues. V lost 3 bases to trimming and J lost 6 bases; unmatched junction nucleotides: 4. Per germline, CDR1 GTSNPN and CDR2 SVGIG (reference sequence).